This TCR beta chain was sequenced in a study of blood T cell repertoires in COVID-19. Study in general: There were acute and convalescent COVID-19 samples, and they came from the United States, Italy and Spain. Sample material is recorded as cDNA or gDNA derived from T cells, B-cell-depleted T cells, or PBMCs.

The germline V gene encodes CDR1 MNHEY and CDR2 SVGAGI. V lost 5 bases to trimming and J lost 0 bases; unmatched junction nucleotides: 5. The CDR3 consists of 15 residues. How the authors handled the data: Amplification from reference gene primers served as the basis for estimated nucleated cell counts. Clones were read by immunoSEQ multiplex PCR, and TCRdb kept only the in-frame ones, dropping some. D and trimming come from the DNA, and the V and J calls and clone size come from that table. The sample yields about 86,000 clones, approximately 80% seen once. The chain joins TRBV6-5 to TRBJ2-7; 9 bases map to TRBD1. The source is a man aged 45-65 years with acute or convalescent COVID-19. The sequenced sample consisted of peripheral blood. CDR3 DNA sequence: TGTGCCAGCAGTCCCGGGACAGGGACCTCCTACGAGCAGTACTTC. Its protein product is CASSPGTGTSYEQYF.